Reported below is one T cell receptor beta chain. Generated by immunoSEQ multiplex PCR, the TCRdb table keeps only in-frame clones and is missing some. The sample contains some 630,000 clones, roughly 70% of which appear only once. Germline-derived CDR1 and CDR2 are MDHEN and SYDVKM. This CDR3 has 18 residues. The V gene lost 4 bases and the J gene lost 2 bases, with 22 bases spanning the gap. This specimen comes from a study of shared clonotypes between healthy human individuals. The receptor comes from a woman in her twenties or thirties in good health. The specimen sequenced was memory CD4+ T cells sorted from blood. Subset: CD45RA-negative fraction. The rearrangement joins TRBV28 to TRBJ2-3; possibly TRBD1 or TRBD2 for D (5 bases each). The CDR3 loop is CASSSVGGHKSPTDTQYF. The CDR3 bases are TGTGCCAGCAGTTCCGTCGGAGGACATAAATCCCCCACAGATACGCAGTATTTT. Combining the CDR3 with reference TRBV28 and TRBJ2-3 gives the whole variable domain DVKVTQSSRYLVKRTGEKVFLECVQDMDHENMFWYRQDPGLGLRLIYFSYDVKMKEKGDIPEGYSVSREKKERFSLILESASTNQTSMYLCASSSVGGHKSPTDTQYFGPGTRLTVL.